These T cell receptor beta chains were read from a single sample in a study of blood T cell repertoires in COVID-19. The repertoire was sequenced with immunoSEQ multiplex PCR; TCRdb's copy has only in-frame clones and lacks some. The sample holds a few hundred thousand clones, around 91% seen once. Specimen: PBMCs or T cells enriched from blood (not recorded which). These receptors all stem from a middle-aged woman who had recovered from COVID-19. CDR3s include the opening cysteine and the closing phenylalanine or tryptophan.

v_gene	j_gene	CDR3aa
TRBV12-3/TRBV12-4	TRBJ1-6	CASSLNFPPLHF
TRBV9	TRBJ2-7	CASSVGQGNYEQYF
TRBV7-9	TRBJ2-1	CASSLDRANEQFF
TRBV7-3	TRBJ1-1	CASSPTGRADTEAFF
TRBV21-1	TRBJ1-1	CASSPTPGHPLTEAFF
TRBV7-6	TRBJ1-4	CASSPGQENEKLFF
TRBV6-4	TRBJ2-1	CASSSRGLDNEQFF
TRBV24-1	TRBJ1-1	CAPGVLVAAFF
TRBV28	TRBJ2-7	CASSLHSGGPSSYEQYF
TRBV11-2	TRBJ1-3	CASSSRDREGGNTIYF
TRBV27	TRBJ1-5	CASSPDRGNQPQHF
TRBV5-4	TRBJ2-7	CASSFADRGREQYF
TRBV5-4	TRBJ1-3	CASSLQGAGNTIYF
TRBV2	TRBJ2-3	CASSALAGVRDTQYF
TRBV5-4	TRBJ1-4	CASSKTGGGEKLFF
TRBV19	TRBJ1-4	CASRKQGDDEKLFF
TRBV15	TRBJ2-2	CATSSSQAAGGLASLNTGELFF
TRBV6-2/TRBV6-3	TRBJ2-2	CASSPLGGGAFTGELFF
TRBV7-7	TRBJ2-5	CASSLGASGGQETQYF
TRBV28	TRBJ2-3	CASSLGTSGVTDTQYF
TRBV7-9	TRBJ1-1	CASSLLSQEAFF
TRBV5-1	TRBJ2-7	CASSLPSTGDEQYF
TRBV24-1	TRBJ1-1	CATSGQGNTEAFF
TRBV5-4	TRBJ2-1	CASSLVGGVSYNEQFF
TRBV7-3	TRBJ2-5	CASSLGLAGGGETQYF
TRBV29-1	TRBJ2-1	CSVGVSGGEYNEQFF
TRBV7-3	TRBJ2-1	CASSPRRYNEQFF
TRBV6-5	TRBJ2-1	CATRGGLYNEQFF
TRBV15	TRBJ2-3	CATSSGREGTDTQYF
TRBV28	TRBJ1-2	CASSLGQNYGYTF
TRBV13	TRBJ2-5	CASSLQTGTQYF
TRBV30	TRBJ2-5	CAWSESIGETQYF
TRBV19	TRBJ1-2	CASSMTGSDYGYTF
TRBV18	TRBJ1-1	CASSPLSGKSNTEAFF
TRBV7-2	TRBJ2-7	CASSLAAGTGTYEQYF
TRBV10-1	TRBJ2-7	CATRPGGTYEQYF
TRBV3-1/TRBV3-2	TRBJ2-7	CASSQGEVSEQYF
TRBV10-3	TRBJ2-7	CAIRAFRDRDTYEQYF